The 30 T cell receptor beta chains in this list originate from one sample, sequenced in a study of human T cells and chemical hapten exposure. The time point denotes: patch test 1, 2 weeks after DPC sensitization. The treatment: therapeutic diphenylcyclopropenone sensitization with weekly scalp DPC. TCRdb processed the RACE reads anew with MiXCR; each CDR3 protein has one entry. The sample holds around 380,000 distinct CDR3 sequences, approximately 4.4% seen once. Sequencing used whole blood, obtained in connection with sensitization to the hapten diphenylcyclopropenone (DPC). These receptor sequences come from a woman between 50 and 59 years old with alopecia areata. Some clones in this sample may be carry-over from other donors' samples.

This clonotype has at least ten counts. The CDR3, as DNA: TGTGCCAGCAGTCTCGATCACTTCACTGAAGCTTTCTTT. This sequence encodes CASSLDHFTEAFF. The chain carries TRBV27 and TRBJ1-1; D is undetermined. V was pared by 5 bases and J by 4 bases, with 11 bases between. CDR3 size: 13 residues. Germline values: CDR1 MNHEY, CDR2 SMNVEV (reference sequence).

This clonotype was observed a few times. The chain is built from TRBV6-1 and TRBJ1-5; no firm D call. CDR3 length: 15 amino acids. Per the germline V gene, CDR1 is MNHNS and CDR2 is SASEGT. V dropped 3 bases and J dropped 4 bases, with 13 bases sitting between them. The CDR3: CASSDAVLGNQPQHF. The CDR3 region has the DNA TGTGCCAGCAGTGACGCAGTTTTAGGAAATCAGCCCCAGCATTTT.

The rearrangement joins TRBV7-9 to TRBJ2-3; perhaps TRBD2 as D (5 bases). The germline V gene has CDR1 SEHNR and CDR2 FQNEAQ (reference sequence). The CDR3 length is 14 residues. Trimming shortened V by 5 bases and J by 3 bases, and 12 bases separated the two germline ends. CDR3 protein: CASSARAVTDTQYF. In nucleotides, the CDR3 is TGTGCCAGCAGCGCCAGAGCGGTTACAGATACGCAGTATTTT.

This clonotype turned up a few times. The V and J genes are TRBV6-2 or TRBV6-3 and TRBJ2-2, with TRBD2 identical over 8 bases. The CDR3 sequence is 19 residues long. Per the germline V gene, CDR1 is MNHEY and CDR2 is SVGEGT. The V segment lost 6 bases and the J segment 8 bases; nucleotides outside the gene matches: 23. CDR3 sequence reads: CASSLPGGGLAGPLGELFF. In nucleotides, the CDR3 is TGTGCCAGCAGCCTACCAGGAGGGGGGCTAGCGGGCCCCTTGGGGGAGCTGTTTTTT.

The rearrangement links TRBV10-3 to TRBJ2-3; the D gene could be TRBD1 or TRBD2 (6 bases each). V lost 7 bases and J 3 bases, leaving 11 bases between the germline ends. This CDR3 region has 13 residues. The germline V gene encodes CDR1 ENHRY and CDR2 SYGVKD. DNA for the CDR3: TGTGCCATCACCCAGGGGAGGACAGATACGCAGTATTTT. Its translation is CAITQGRTDTQYF.

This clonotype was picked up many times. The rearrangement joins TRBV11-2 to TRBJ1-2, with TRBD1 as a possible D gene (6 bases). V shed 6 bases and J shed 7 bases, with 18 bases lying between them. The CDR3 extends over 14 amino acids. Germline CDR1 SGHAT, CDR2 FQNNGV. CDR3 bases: TGTGCCAGCAGAAAACTACAGGGAAGGGGTGGCTACACCTTC. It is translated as CASRKLQGRGGYTF.

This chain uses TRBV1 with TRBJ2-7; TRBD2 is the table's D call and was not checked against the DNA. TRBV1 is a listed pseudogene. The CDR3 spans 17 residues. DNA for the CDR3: TGCACCAGCAGTCGCCACCCTGTACAGCGGGGGGGTGGGGAGCAGTACTTC. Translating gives CTSSRHPVQRGGGEQYF.

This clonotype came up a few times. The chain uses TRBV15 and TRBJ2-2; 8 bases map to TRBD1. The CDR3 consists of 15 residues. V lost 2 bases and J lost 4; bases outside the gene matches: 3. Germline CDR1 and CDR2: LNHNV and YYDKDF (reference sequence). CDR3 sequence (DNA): TGTGCCACCAGCAGAACAGGACAGGGCACCGGGGAGCTGTTTTTT. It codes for CATSRTGQGTGELFF.

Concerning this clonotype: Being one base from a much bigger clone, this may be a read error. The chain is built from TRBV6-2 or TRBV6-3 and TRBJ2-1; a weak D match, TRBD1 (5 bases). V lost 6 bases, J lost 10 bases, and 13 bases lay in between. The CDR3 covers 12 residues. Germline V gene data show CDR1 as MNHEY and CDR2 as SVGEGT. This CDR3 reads CASRQAPKEQFF. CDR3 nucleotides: TGTGCCAGCAGACAGGCGCCGAAGGAGCAGTTCTTC.

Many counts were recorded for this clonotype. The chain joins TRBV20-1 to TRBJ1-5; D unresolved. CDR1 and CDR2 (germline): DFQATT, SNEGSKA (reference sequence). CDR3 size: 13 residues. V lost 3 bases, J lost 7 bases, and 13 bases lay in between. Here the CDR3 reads CSASPLARQPQHF. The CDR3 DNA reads TGCAGTGCTAGCCCCCTTGCGCGACAGCCCCAGCATTTT.

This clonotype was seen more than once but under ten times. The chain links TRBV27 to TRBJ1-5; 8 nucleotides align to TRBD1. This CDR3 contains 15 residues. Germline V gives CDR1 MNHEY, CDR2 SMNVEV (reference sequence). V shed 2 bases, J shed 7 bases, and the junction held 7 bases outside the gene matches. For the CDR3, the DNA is TGTGCCAGCAGTTTACGCAGGGGGCTGGGGCAGCCCCAGCATTTT. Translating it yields CASSLRRGLGQPQHF.

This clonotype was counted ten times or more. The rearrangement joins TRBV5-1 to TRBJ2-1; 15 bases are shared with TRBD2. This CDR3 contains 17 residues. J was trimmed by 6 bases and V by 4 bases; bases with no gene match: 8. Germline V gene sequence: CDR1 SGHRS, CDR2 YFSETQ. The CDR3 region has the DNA TGCGCCAGCAGCCGGTCGCGGACTAGCGGGGGGGCCAATGAGCAGTTCTTC. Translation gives CASSRSRTSGGANEQFF.

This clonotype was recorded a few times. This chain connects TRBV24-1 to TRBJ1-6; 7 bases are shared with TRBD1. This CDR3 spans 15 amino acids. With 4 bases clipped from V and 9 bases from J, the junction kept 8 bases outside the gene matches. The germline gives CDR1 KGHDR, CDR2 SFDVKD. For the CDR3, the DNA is TGTGCCACCAGTGACTCAACAGGGGACAGTTCACCCCTCCACTTT. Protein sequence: CATSDSTGDSSPLHF.

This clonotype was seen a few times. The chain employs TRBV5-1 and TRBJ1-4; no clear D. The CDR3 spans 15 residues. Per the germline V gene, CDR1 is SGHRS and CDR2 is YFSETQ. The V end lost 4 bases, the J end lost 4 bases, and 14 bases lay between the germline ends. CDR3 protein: CASSPVPQSNEKLFF. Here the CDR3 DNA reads TGCGCCAGCAGCCCTGTACCGCAGAGTAATGAAAAACTGTTTTTT.

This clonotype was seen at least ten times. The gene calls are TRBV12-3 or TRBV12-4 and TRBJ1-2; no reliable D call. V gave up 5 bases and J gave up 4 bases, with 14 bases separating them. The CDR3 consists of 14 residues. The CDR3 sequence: CASSPRLEGYGYTF. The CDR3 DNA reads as TGTGCCAGCAGTCCACGTCTGGAGGGCTATGGCTACACCTTC.

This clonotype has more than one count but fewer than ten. The CDR3 protein is CASSYGRPVLTYEQYF. CDR3 nucleotide sequence: TGTGCCAGCAGTTACGGTAGACCGGTACTGACCTACGAGCAGTACTTC. The genes are TRBV6-5 and TRBJ2-7; D remains unclear. Germline CDR1 reads MNHEY; CDR2 reads SVGAGI. The CDR3 sequence is 16 residues long. The ends were cut back, 2 bases at V and 2 bases at J, with 16 bases in the middle.

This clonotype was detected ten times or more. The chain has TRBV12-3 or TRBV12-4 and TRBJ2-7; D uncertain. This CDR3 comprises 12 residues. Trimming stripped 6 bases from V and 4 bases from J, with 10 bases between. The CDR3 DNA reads TGTGCCAGCAGAAATCGTAAATACGAGCAGTACTTC. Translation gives CASRNRKYEQYF.

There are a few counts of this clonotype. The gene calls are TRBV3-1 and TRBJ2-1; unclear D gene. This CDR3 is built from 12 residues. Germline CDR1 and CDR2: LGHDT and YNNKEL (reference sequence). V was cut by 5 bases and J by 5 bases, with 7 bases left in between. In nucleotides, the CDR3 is TGTGCCAGCAGCTTCCGGGACAATGAGCAGTTCTTC. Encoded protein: CASSFRDNEQFF.

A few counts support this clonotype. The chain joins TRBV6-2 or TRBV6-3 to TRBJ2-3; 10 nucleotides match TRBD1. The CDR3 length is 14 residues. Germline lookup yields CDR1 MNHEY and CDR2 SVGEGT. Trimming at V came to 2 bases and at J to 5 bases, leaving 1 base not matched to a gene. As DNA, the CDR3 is TGTGCCAGCAGTTACGACAGGGGGCTAGATACGCAGTATTTT. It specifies CASSYDRGLDTQYF.

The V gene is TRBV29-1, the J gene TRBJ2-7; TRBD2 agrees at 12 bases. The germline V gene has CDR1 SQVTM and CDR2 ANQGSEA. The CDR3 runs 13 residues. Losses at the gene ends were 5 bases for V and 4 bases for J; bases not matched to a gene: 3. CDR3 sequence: CSVPSGRDYEQYF. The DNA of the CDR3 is TGCAGCGTTCCTAGCGGGAGGGATTACGAGCAGTACTTC.

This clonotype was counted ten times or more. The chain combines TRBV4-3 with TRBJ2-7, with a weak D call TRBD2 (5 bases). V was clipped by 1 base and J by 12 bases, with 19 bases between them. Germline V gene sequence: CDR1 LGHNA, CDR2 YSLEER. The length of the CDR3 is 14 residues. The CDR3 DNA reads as TGCGCCAGCAGCCAAGGGAGGCAAGATCTTCTGAGGTACTTC. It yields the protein CASSQGRQDLLRYF.

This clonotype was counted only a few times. The DNA for the CDR3 is TGCGCCAGCAGCGACAACTTCTACGAGCAGTACTTC. This codes for CASSDNFYEQYF. The gene calls are TRBV5-1 and TRBJ2-7; D not resolved. Germline V gene data show CDR1 as SGHRS and CDR2 as YFSETQ. This CDR3 has 12 amino acids. With 4 bases removed from V and 3 bases from J, the gap between germline ends came to 8 bases.

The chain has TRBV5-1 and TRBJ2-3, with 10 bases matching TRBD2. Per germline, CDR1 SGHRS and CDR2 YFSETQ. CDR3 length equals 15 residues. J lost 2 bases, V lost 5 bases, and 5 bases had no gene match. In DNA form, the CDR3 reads TGCGCCAGCAGGTTTACTAGCGGGAACACAGATACGCAGTATTTT. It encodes CASRFTSGNTDTQYF. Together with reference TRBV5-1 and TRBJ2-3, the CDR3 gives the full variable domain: KAGVTQTPRYLIKTRGQQVTLSCSPISGHRSVSWYQQTPGQGLQFLFEYFSETQRNKGNFPGRFSGRQFSNSRSEMNVSTLELGDSALYLCASRFTSGNTDTQYFGPGTRLTVL.

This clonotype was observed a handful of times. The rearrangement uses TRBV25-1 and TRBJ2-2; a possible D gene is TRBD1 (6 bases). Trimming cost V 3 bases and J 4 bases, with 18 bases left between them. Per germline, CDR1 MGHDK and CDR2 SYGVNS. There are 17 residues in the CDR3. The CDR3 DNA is TGTGCCAGCAGTGAGAGTACAGGGTATTTTAGCACCGGGGAGCTGTTTTTT. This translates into CASSESTGYFSTGELFF.

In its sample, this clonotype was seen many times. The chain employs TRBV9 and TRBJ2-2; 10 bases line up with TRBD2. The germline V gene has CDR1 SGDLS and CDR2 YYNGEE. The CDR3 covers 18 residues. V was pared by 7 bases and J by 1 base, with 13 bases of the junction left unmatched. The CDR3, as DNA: TGTGCCAGCGCGGTGGGTTCTAGCGGGAGATTGAACACCGGGGAGCTGTTTTTT. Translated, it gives CASAVGSSGRLNTGELFF. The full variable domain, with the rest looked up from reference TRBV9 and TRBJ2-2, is DSGVTQTPKHLITATGQRVTLRCSPRSGDLSVYWYQQSLDQGLQFLIQYYNGEERAKGNILERFSAQQFPDLHSELNLSSLELGDSALYFCASAVGSSGRLNTGELFFGEGSRLTVL.

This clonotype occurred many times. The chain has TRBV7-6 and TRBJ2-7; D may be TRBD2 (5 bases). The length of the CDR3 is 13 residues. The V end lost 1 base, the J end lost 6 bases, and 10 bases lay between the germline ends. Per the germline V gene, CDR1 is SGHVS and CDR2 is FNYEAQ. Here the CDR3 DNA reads TGTGCCAGCAGCTTAGGGACTGCCCTCGAGCAGTACTTC. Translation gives CASSLGTALEQYF.

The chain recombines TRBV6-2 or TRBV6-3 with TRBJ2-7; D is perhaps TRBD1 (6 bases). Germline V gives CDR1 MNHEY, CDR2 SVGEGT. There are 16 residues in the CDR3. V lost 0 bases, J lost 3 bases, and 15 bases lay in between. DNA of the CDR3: TGTGCCAGCAGTTACTCTCCCGGACAGATAGGCTACGAGCAGTACTTC. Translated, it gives CASSYSPGQIGYEQYF.

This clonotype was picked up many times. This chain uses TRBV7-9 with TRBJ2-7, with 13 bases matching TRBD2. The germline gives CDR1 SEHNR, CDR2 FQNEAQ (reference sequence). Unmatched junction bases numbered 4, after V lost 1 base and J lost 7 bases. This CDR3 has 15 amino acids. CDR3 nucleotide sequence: TGTGCCAGCAGCTTAGGACTAGCGGGAGGAGAGGAGCAGTACTTC. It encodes CASSLGLAGGEEQYF.

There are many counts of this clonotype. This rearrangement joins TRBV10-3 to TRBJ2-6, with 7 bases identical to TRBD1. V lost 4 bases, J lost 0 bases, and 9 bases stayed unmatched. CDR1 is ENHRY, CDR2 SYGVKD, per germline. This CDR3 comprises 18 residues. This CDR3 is CAISATRDSLSGANVLTF. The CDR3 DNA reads TGTGCCATCAGTGCCACCCGGGACAGCCTCTCTGGGGCCAACGTCCTGACTTTC.

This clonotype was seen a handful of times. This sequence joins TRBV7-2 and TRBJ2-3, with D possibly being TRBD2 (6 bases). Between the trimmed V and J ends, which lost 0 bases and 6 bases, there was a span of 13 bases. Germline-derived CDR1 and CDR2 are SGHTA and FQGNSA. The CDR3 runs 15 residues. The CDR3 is CASSLAALALDTQYF. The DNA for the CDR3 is TGTGCCAGCAGCTTAGCGGCACTAGCTTTGGATACGCAGTATTTT.